This TCR beta chain stems from a study of blood T cell repertoires in COVID-19. Turning to the study itself: Both acute and convalescent COVID-19 samples were obtained from the United States, Italy and Spain.

The table came from immunoSEQ multiplex PCR; TCRdb's copy has only in-frame clones and leaves some out. The sample shows over 200,000 clones, about 84% of them seen only once. Participants spanned ages about 18 to 95 years and resided in 20 to 30 US areas. Cohort 3 donors were reported recovered after two negative PCRs, clearance, or symptom resolution. Germline CDR1 LNHDA, CDR2 SQIVND (reference sequence). V lost 2 bases, J lost 2 bases, and 4 bases stayed unmatched. This CDR3 is 16 amino acids long. Sample: PBMCs or T cells enriched from blood (not recorded which). This TCR was recovered from a man aged 60 to 75 who had recovered from COVID-19. This rearrangement joins TRBV19 to TRBJ2-3, with TRBD2 matching 10 bases. The chain's CDR3 is CASSITSGETTDTQYF. Here the CDR3 DNA reads TGTGCCAGTAGTATAACTAGCGGGGAGACCACAGATACGCAGTATTTT.